The sequence of this TCR beta chain was determined in a study of T cell repertoires in cytomegalovirus infection. On the study more broadly: CMV infection and matching HLA type were both indicated by public TCR beta signatures. Study observations and caveats: CMV-specific HLA-C-restricted TCR beta clonotypes dominated the ex vivo response.

This clonotype came up a few times. Its antigen remains unknown. V lost 5 bases to trimming and J lost 6 bases, with 8 bases between them. The CDR3 is 12 amino acids. Germline V CDR1 and CDR2: SGHNT, YYREEE (reference sequence). TCRdb ran MiXCR on the reads and lists one entry per CDR3 protein. The top ten hold 34% of the sample, which has around 120,000 distinct CDR3 sequences, approximately 24% seen once. Sample: PBMCs, sequenced either directly or after in vitro stimulation (not recorded which). This sequence was found in a human donor in good health (CMV status not recorded). Some clones in this sample may be carry-over from other donors' samples. This chain joins TRBV5-4 and TRBJ2-2, with unresolved D. This CDR3 reads CASSRVSGELFF. CDR3 coding DNA: TGTGCCAGCAGTCGGGTATCCGGGGAGCTGTTTTTT.